These 2 T cell receptor beta chains originate from one sample sequenced in a study of regulatory dendritic cells for organ transplantation. Their specific antigens are unknown. TCRdb keeps only in-frame clones here, not all; method: immunoSEQ multiplex PCR. Altogether approximately 22,000 clones are present, 85% being singletons, with the ten largest covering around 0.26%. Sorted T cells were CFSE-labeled and cultured approximately five days with allogeneic regulatory or mature dendritic cells at 1:10. The sample comprised naive CD4+ T cells from blood cultured with dendritic cells. Specified subset: CD45RA+ naive T cells. These receptors all come from a human donor in good health.

The chain combines TRBV7-9 with TRBJ2-2; 9 nucleotides match TRBD1. The CDR3 sequence is 15 residues long. Trimming took 7 bases from V and 2 from J; bases not matched to a gene: 5. CDR1 SEHNR and CDR2 FQNEAQ come from the germline V gene (reference sequence). The CDR3 DNA sequence: TGTGCCAGCACCCCGGGACAGGGTAACACCGGGGAGCTGTTTTTT. It codes for CASTPGQGNTGELFF.

This chain links TRBV6-5 with TRBJ1-6; D gene uncertain. CDR3 size: 14 residues. Per germline, CDR1 MNHEY and CDR2 SVGAGI. Trimming took 5 bases from V and 4 from J, leaving 9 bases between them. The CDR3 DNA follows: TGTGCCAGCAGTCCTGGACGGTATAATTCACCCCTCCACTTT. Residues: CASSPGRYNSPLHF.